Listed below are T cell receptor beta chains from one sample, sequenced in a study of cytomegalovirus exposure and HLA in healthy donors. Here immunoSEQ multiplex PCR was the method, and the copy in TCRdb shows in-frame clones only, minus some. The sample holds about 60,000 clones, around 87% seen once. The specimen was PBMCs. The receptors originated from a man younger than 30 in good health and CMV-seronegative. Both conserved end residues are part of each CDR3. Each record gives: D gene, J gene, V gene, clone size, CDR3 protein, CDR3 DNA. The D gene is left open where the match is weak. Clone size is given for some rows only: seen once, a few or many times, or a class if the clone is expanded.

-,TRBJ2-7,TRBV5-4,-,CASSYPRGGNSYEQYF,TGTGCCAGCAGCTACCCCCGTGGGGGGAACTCCTACGAGCAGTACTTC
-,TRBJ1-1,TRBV5-6,-,CASSFDRLNTEAFF,TGTGCCAGCAGCTTCGACAGACTGAACACTGAAGCTTTCTTT
TRBD2,TRBJ2-2,TRBV5-4,-,CASSSGLAGAPDTGELFF,TGTGCCAGCAGCTCGGGACTAGCGGGGGCCCCGGACACCGGGGAGCTGTTTTTT
TRBD2,TRBJ2-7,TRBV11-2,-,CASSLVGLADYEQYF,TGTGCCAGCAGCTTAGTCGGCCTAGCGGATTACGAGCAGTACTTC
TRBD1,TRBJ1-1,TRBV6-5,-,CASTGQGGTEAFF,TGTGCCAGCACCGGACAGGGAGGCACTGAAGCTTTCTTT
-,TRBJ1-2,TRBV10-3,once,CAISESRAPDGYTF,TGTGCCATCAGTGAGTCGAGGGCGCCTGATGGCTACACCTTC
-,TRBJ1-3,TRBV12-5,-,CASAQDSGNTIYF,TGTGCTAGTGCCCAGGACTCTGGAAACACCATATATTTT
TRBD2,TRBJ2-1,TRBV6-5,once,CASSSGGVYEQFF,TGTGCCAGCAGTTCCGGGGGGGTATATGAGCAGTTCTTC
-,TRBJ1-5,TRBV6-5,-,CASGLGRSNQPQHF,TGTGCCAGTGGGTTGGGGAGGAGCAATCAGCCCCAGCATTTT
-,TRBJ2-1,TRBV7-7,-,CASSLGGPNEQFF,TGTGCTAGCAGCTTAGGGGGGCCCAATGAGCAGTTCTTC
-,TRBJ2-7,TRBV5-4,-,CASSHMLDSYEQYF,TGTGCCAGCAGCCACATGCTCGACTCCTACGAGCAGTACTTC
TRBD1,TRBJ1-5,TRBV18,-,CASSPPGTDRQPQHF,TGTGCCAGCTCACCACCGGGGACAGATCGGCAGCCCCAGCATTTT
-,TRBJ1-2,TRBV10-1,-,CASSETGNYGYTF,TGCGCCAGCAGTGAGACAGGGAACTATGGCTACACCTTC
TRBD1,TRBJ2-7,TRBV28,-,CASSSGQGLGEQYF,TGTGCCAGCAGTTCGGGACAGGGGCTTGGCGAGCAGTACTTC
-,TRBJ2-3,TRBV5-8,-,CASDQFTGFETQYF,TGTGCCAGCGACCAATTTACAGGTTTCGAAACGCAGTATTTT
TRBD2,TRBJ2-5,TRBV6-5,-,CASSFGTSGHQETQYF,TGTGCCAGCAGTTTTGGGACTAGCGGACACCAAGAGACCCAGTACTTC
-,TRBJ1-6,TRBV28,-,CASVGRANNSPLHF,TGTGCCAGTGTGGGGAGGGCCAATAATTCACCCCTCCACTTT
TRBD1,TRBJ2-7,TRBV28,-,CASSSPWTGTSYEQYF,TGTGCCAGCAGTTCGCCTTGGACAGGGACTTCCTACGAGCAGTACTTC
-,TRBJ1-5,TRBV6-1,-,CAALMKGGHQPQHF,TGTGCCGCACTGATGAAGGGGGGGCATCAGCCCCAGCATTTT
TRBD1,TRBJ1-5,TRBV2,-,CASRVPGQGNQPQHF,TGTGCCAGCAGGGTTCCGGGACAGGGCAACCAGCCCCAGCATTTT
TRBD1,TRBJ1-4,TRBV28,-,CASSRPTGGNEKLFF,TGTGCCAGCAGTAGACCGACAGGGGGAAATGAAAAACTGTTTTTT
-,TRBJ2-7,TRBV29-1,-,CSVGQSYEQYF,TGCAGCGTTGGGCAGTCCTACGAGCAGTACTTC
-,TRBJ1-3,TRBV5-1,-,CASSPPGSGAGNTIYF,TGCGCCAGCAGCCCACCCGGTTCAGGGGCTGGAAACACCATATATTTT
-,TRBJ1-1,TRBV9,-,CASSGTGANTEAFF,TGTGCCAGCAGCGGTACAGGTGCGAACACTGAAGCTTTCTTT
TRBD1,TRBJ2-1,TRBV10-3,-,CAIGSKTGENEQFF,TGTGCCATCGGGTCGAAGACAGGGGAAAATGAGCAGTTCTTC
-,TRBJ1-2,TRBV14,-,CASSRRIQGDYGYTF,TGTGCCAGCAGCCGGAGAATTCAGGGCGACTATGGCTACACCTTC
TRBD1,TRBJ2-7,TRBV18,-,CASSRQGAPYEQYF,TGTGCCAGCTCACGACAGGGGGCCCCCTACGAGCAGTACTTC
TRBD1,TRBJ1-1,TRBV30,-,CAWSEDRGAFF,TGTGCCTGGAGTGAAGACAGGGGAGCTTTCTTT
TRBD2,TRBJ2-5,TRBV19,-,CASRASGGPVGTQYF,TGTGCCAGTAGGGCTAGCGGGGGACCGGTGGGGACCCAGTACTTC
TRBD2,TRBJ2-5,TRBV6-1,-,CASSELAGGPQETQYF,TGTGCCAGCAGTGAGTTAGCGGGGGGGCCCCAGGAGACCCAGTACTTC
-,TRBJ1-2,TRBV11-2,-,CASSPTATVSPTSGYTF,TGTGCCAGCAGCCCTACCGCGACCGTTTCCCCTACTAGCGGCTACACCTTC
TRBD2,TRBJ2-7,TRBV6-1,-,CATSLGSGGEQYF,TGTGCCACCAGCCTCGGTAGCGGGGGCGAGCAGTACTTC
-,TRBJ2-7,TRBV5-4,-,CASSFQTGISYEQYF,TGTGCCAGCAGCTTCCAGACGGGGATTTCCTACGAGCAGTACTTC
-,TRBJ2-6,TRBV5-6,-,CASSRYRRIHSGANVLTF,TGTGCCAGCAGCCGTTACAGGAGAATCCACTCTGGGGCCAACGTCCTGACTTTC
TRBD1,TRBJ2-7,TRBV27,-,CASSAGTGAHEQYF,TGTGCCAGCAGTGCCGGGACAGGGGCCCACGAGCAGTACTTC
-,TRBJ2-1,TRBV7-8,-,CASSQGGQLYNEQFF,TGTGCCAGCAGCCAAGGAGGACAGTTATACAATGAGCAGTTCTTC
-,TRBJ2-7,TRBV5-1,-,CASRAAGIDDEQYF,TGCGCCAGCCGCGCTGCGGGAATCGACGACGAGCAGTACTTC
-,TRBJ1-2,TRBV28,-,CASSQQANSLGYTF,TGTGCCAGCAGCCAACAGGCGAACAGCCTAGGCTACACCTTC
TRBD2,TRBJ2-7,TRBV28,-,CATGTTTYEQYF,TGTGCCACCGGGACTACCACCTACGAGCAGTACTTC
TRBD2,TRBJ2-7,TRBV5-4,-,CASSVGTSGGAYEQYF,TGTGCCAGCAGTGTCGGGACTAGCGGGGGGGCCTACGAGCAGTACTTC
-,TRBJ1-4,TRBV2,few,CASSETDINEKLFF,TGTGCCAGCAGTGAAACCGACATTAATGAAAAACTGTTTTTT
TRBD2,TRBJ2-1,TRBV6-5,-,CASSPSSGEYNEQFF,TGTGCCAGCAGTCCCTCTAGCGGGGAGTACAATGAGCAGTTCTTC
-,TRBJ1-5,TRBV2,-,CASNRRINQPQHF,TGTGCCAGCAATCGGAGAATAAATCAGCCCCAGCATTTT